The next 21 T cell receptor beta chains were all read from a single sample in a study of cytomegalovirus exposure and HLA in healthy donors. This PCR relied on a set of 60 Vbeta primers and 13 Jbeta primers. Using immunoSEQ multiplex PCR, the repertoire was profiled, and TCRdb retains in-frame clones only, with some absent. Of 100,000 to 150,000 clones in the sample, roughly four fifths were seen once. Sample: PBMCs. The receptor set was obtained from a male donor in good health and CMV-seronegative.

This sequence joins TRBV19 and TRBJ2-1; 7 positions agree with TRBD2. This CDR3 comprises 16 residues. V gave up 5 bases and J gave up 2 bases; unmatched junction bases: 9. Germline loops: CDR1 LNHDA, CDR2 SQIVND (reference sequence). The CDR3 bases are TGTGCCAGTAGTTCAGTAGCGGGCCAGGCCTACAATGAGCAGTTCTTC. It yields the protein CASSSVAGQAYNEQFF.

The rearrangement uses TRBV6-5 and TRBJ2-2; unclear D gene. The V gene's germline CDR1 is MNHEY and CDR2 SVGAGI. V lost 4 bases and J lost 4, with 13 bases in between. This CDR3 is built from 15 residues. CDR3 bases: TGTGCCAGCAGTTCGGGTACACTGGGCACCGGGGAGCTGTTTTTT. It yields the protein CASSSGTLGTGELFF.

The J gene is TRBJ2-5, the V gene TRBV4-2, with TRBD1 matching over 10 bases. The CDR3 consists of 16 residues. Trimming at V came to 4 bases and at J to 0 bases, leaving 5 bases not matched to a gene. CDR1 and CDR2 from the germline V gene are LGHNA and YNFKEQ. CDR3 bases: TGTGCCAGCAGCCCTCGGACAGGGGGGTACCAAGAGACCCAGTACTTC. It yields the protein CASSPRTGGYQETQYF.

The chain uses TRBV9 and TRBJ2-5; D unclear. V shed 1 base and J shed 0 bases, with 7 bases lying between them. This CDR3 is built from 14 residues. In germline, CDR1 is SGDLS, CDR2 YYNGEE. The CDR3 protein is CASSVPDNQETQYF. The CDR3 nucleotides are TGTGCCAGCAGCGTACCCGACAACCAAGAGACCCAGTACTTC.

J is TRBJ2-1 and V is TRBV7-3, with D possibly being TRBD1 (5 bases). Looked up from germline, CDR1 is SGHTA and CDR2 is FQGTGA. The V gene lost 2 bases and the J gene lost 7 bases, with 12 bases spanning the gap. The CDR3 totals 14 residues. The CDR3 DNA reads as TGTGCCAGCAGCTTAGGCCAGGGTGTGAATGAGCAGTTCTTC. Its protein product is CASSLGQGVNEQFF.

This chain uses TRBV28 with TRBJ1-1; TRBD1 is a possible D gene (6 bases). The germline V and J ends were trimmed by 8 bases and 0 bases, with 13 bases remaining between them. The CDR3 contains 14 residues. CDR1 MDHEN and CDR2 SYDVKM come from the germline V gene. In DNA, the CDR3 is TGTGCCAGCCAGGGGTCCGGCATGAACACTGAAGCTTTCTTT. This translates into CASQGSGMNTEAFF.

This chain joins TRBV7-9 and TRBJ2-7; 8 bases align to TRBD2. The V gene end was trimmed by 4 bases and the J gene end by 6 bases; junction bases not matched to a gene: 11. This CDR3 comprises 15 residues. CDR1 and CDR2 from the germline V gene are SEHNR and FQNEAQ (reference sequence). For the CDR3, the DNA is TGTGCCAGCAGCTCGGCCGGGACTAGTCACGGCGAGCAGTACTTC. This gives the protein CASSSAGTSHGEQYF.

V gene TRBV5-1 combines with J gene TRBJ1-4, with D perhaps matching TRBD1 (6 bases). The CDR3 is made up of 15 amino acids. With 4 bases removed from V and 5 bases from J, the gap between germline ends came to 15 bases. Germline CDR1 reads SGHRS; CDR2 reads YFSETQ. The CDR3 protein is CASSPLGGRNEKLFF. The CDR3 DNA follows: TGCGCCAGCAGCCCCTTGGGGGGGCGCAATGAAAAACTGTTTTTT.

The J gene is TRBJ2-7, the V gene TRBV29-1, with TRBD1 as a possible D gene (6 bases). V was pared by 3 bases and J by 5 bases, with 14 bases between. CDR1 and CDR2 (germline): SQVTM, ANQGSEA. CDR3 length: 13 amino acids. CDR3 region: CSVDAQGRNEQYF. CDR3 sequence (DNA): TGCAGCGTTGATGCCCAGGGGAGAAACGAGCAGTACTTC.

This clone has a handful of counts. The genes are TRBV7-3 and TRBJ2-2; D is perhaps TRBD1 (6 bases). Germline lookup yields CDR1 SGHTA and CDR2 FQGTGA. CDR3 size: 16 residues. Trimming took off 3 bases at V and 4 bases at J, with 15 bases between the two ends. The DNA for the CDR3 is TGTGCCAGCAGCTTGGTTTCAGGGGCCATCACCGGGGAGCTGTTTTTT. Protein: CASSLVSGAITGELFF.

Regarding this clone: The junction differs from germline at one of its ends, possibly a read error. This rearrangement joins TRBV7-9 to TRBJ1-5, with D possibly TRBD1 on 5 matching bases. CDR3 length equals 14 residues. Germline assignment: CDR1 SEHNR and CDR2 FQNEAQ (reference sequence). The CDR3 loop reads CSSSSSRVGQPQHF. DNA of the CDR3: TGTTCCAGCAGCTCGAGCAGGGTTGGTCAGCCCCAGCATTTT.

This sequence joins TRBV6-5 and TRBJ2-2, with D perhaps matching TRBD2 (5 bases). Germline CDR1 reads MNHEY; CDR2 reads SVGAGI. V lost 4 bases to trimming and J lost 4 bases, with 13 bases between them. The CDR3 has 15 amino acids. The CDR3 DNA reads as TGTGCCAGCAGTTCCGGCGGGCTGGCCACCGGGGAGCTGTTTTTT. It encodes CASSSGGLATGELFF.

The chain is built from TRBV6-5 and TRBJ2-1, with 9 nucleotides matching TRBD2. The V and J ends lost 4 bases and 3 bases, in that order; junction bases with no gene match: 7. The CDR3 covers 16 residues. Germline V gives CDR1 MNHEY, CDR2 SVGAGI. CDR3 bases: TGTGCCAGCAGTTTGTTAGCGGGAGTCAGCTACAATGAGCAGTTCTTC. This encodes CASSLLAGVSYNEQFF.

The gene calls are TRBV9 and TRBJ2-1; 11 nucleotides align to TRBD2. V trimming: 2 bases; J trimming: 9 bases; junction bases outside the gene matches: 10. This CDR3 spans 16 amino acids. Germline CDR1 reads SGDLS; CDR2 reads YYNGEE. The CDR3 DNA reads TGTGCCAGCAGCGTTAATAGCGGGAGGGCCGTTGGTGAGCAGTTCTTC. Its translation: CASSVNSGRAVGEQFF. The whole variable domain, remainder taken from reference TRBV9 and TRBJ2-1, is DSGVTQTPKHLITATGQRVTLRCSPRSGDLSVYWYQQSLDQGLQFLIQYYNGEERAKGNILERFSAQQFPDLHSELNLSSLELGDSALYFCASSVNSGRAVGEQFFGPGTRLTVL.

The count of this clone is one. The chain recombines TRBV19 with TRBJ1-1; no firm D call. Germline-derived CDR1 and CDR2 are LNHDA and SQIVND (reference sequence). This CDR3 is built from 15 residues. The germline V and J ends were trimmed by 0 bases and 1 base, with 9 bases remaining between them. This chain's CDR3 is CASSIEGNGNTEAFF. The CDR3 DNA is TGTGCCAGTAGTATAGAGGGCAACGGGAACACTGAAGCTTTCTTT.

This chain uses TRBV6-5 with TRBJ1-6; TRBD1 is a possible D gene (5 bases). Germline values: CDR1 MNHEY, CDR2 SVGAGI. Trimming shortened V by 4 bases and J by 8 bases, and 9 bases separated the two germline ends. The CDR3 contains 13 residues. DNA of the CDR3: TGTGCCAGCAGTTCCCCAGGGTATTCACCCCTCCACTTT. This gives the protein CASSSPGYSPLHF.

The chain is built from TRBV6-5 and TRBJ1-5; 8 bases are shared with TRBD1. This CDR3 region has 14 residues. CDR1 MNHEY and CDR2 SVGAGI come from the germline V gene. The V and J ends lost 4 bases and 9 bases, in that order; junction bases with no gene match: 8. The CDR3 sequence: CASSSQGAGMPQHF. Here the CDR3 DNA reads TGTGCCAGCAGTTCCCAGGGGGCCGGGATGCCCCAGCATTTT.

With regard to this clone: A read error may produce the germline difference seen at one junction end. The CDR3 loop reads CASSRDRGETQYF. The CDR3 nucleotides are TGTGCTAGCAGTCGCGACAGGGGGGAGACCCAGTACTTC. The chain couples TRBV7-7 to TRBJ2-5, with 9 bases aligning to TRBD1. The CDR3 has 13 residues. Germline V gene data show CDR1 as SSHAT and CDR2 as FNYEAQ (reference sequence).

This clone has ten or more counts. Other DNA sequences in the sample encode the same CDR3. The V call is TRBV5-1, the J call TRBJ2-1, with unresolved D. Germline CDR1 reads SGHRS; CDR2 reads YFSETQ. The CDR3 sequence is 13 residues long. Trimming removed 2 bases from V and 4 bases from J, with 7 bases in between. CDR3 in DNA: TGCGCCAGCAGCTTAGCTTCATACAATGAGCAGTTCTTC. Its protein is CASSLASYNEQFF.

The rearrangement uses TRBV5-1 and TRBJ2-7; 12 positions agree with TRBD2. From germline, CDR1 is SGHRS and CDR2 YFSETQ. The J segment lost 5 bases and the V segment lost 6 bases, leaving 9 bases of the junction unmatched. The length of the CDR3 is 15 residues. The CDR3 loop reads CASTLSTSGRDEQYF. For the CDR3, the DNA is TGCGCCAGCACTCTTTCGACTAGCGGGAGAGACGAGCAGTACTTC.

The chain carries TRBV6-1 and TRBJ2-3, with TRBD2 identical over 8 bases. The CDR3 runs 14 residues. Germline CDR1 is MNHNS and CDR2 is SASEGT. V lost 6 bases and J lost 0; bases outside the gene matches: 2. CDR3 nucleotide sequence: TGTGCCAGCAGGGCGGGGGGAAGCACAGATACGCAGTATTTT. Protein: CASRAGGSTDTQYF.